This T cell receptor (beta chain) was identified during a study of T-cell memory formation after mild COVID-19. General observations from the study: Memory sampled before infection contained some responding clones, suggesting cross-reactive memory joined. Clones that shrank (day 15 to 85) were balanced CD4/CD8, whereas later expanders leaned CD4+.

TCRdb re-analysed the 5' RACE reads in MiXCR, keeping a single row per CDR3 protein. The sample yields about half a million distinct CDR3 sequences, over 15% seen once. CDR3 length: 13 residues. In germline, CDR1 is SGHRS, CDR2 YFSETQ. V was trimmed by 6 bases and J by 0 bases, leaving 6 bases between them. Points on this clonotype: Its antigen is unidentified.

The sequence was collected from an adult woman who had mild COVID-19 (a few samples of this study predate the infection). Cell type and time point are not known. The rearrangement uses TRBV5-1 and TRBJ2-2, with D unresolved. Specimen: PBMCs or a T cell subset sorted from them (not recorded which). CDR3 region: CASTFANTGELFF. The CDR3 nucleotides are TGCGCCAGCACCTTCGCGAACACCGGGGAGCTGTTTTTT.